Here is one T cell receptor (beta chain) with its context. The target antigen is unknown. This could be a read error, since a much larger clone is one nucleotide away. The data belong to a study of T cells in Graves' hyperthyroidism and ophthalmopathy. CDR3 length equals 15 residues. Per germline, CDR1 SEHNR and CDR2 FQNEAQ (reference sequence). These patients, aged 18 to 65, had recently diagnosed hyperthyroidism lasting under 2 months. Lactation, pregnancy, other autoimmune disease or uncontrolled infection led to exclusion of patients. General study results and limits: Also found in blood were most expanded thyroid clonotypes above 0.001. Ophthalmopathy was distinguished from stable hyperthyroidism by 13 V-J signatures.

The investigators amplified TCR beta CDR3 regions from RNA transcripts. HTBI primers were the set used in a first-round RT-PCR of the TCR CDR3. TCRdb re-called the multiplex PCR reads through MiXCR, storing one row per CDR3 protein. The sample contains about 560,000 distinct CDR3 sequences, 46% of which appear only once. This TCR was sampled from a woman between 18 and 30 years old with Graves' hyperthyroidism. This chain links TRBV7-9 with TRBJ1-1, with D hard to call. Sequences were obtained from peripheral blood or thyroid tissue (not recorded which). The CDR3 here is CAGSRSGRQNTEAFF. DNA for the CDR3: TGTGCCGGCAGTCGGAGTGGCCGGCAGAACACTGAAGCTTTCTTT. The full variable domain, completed using reference TRBV7-9 and TRBJ1-1, is DTGVSQNPRHKITKRGQNVTFRCDPISEHNRLYWYRQTLGQGPEFLTYFQNEAQLEKSRLLSDRFSAERPKGSFSTLEIQRTEQGDSAMYLCAGSRSGRQNTEAFFGQGTRLTVV.